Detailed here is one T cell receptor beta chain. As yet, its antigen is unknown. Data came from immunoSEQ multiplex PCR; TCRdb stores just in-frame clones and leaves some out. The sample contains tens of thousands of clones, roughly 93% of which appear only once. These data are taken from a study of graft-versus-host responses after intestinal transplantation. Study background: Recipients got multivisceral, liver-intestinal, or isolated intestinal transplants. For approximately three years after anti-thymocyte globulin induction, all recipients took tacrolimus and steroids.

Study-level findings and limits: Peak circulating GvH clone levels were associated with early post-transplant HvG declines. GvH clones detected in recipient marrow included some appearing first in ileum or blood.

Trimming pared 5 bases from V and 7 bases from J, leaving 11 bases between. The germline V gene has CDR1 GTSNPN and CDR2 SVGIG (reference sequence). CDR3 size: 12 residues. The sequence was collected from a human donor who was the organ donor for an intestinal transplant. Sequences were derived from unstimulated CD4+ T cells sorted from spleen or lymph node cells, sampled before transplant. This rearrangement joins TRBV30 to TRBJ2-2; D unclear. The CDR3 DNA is TGTGCCTGGGGTTCCGGGTACGGGGAGCTGTTTTTT. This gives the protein CAWGSGYGELFF.